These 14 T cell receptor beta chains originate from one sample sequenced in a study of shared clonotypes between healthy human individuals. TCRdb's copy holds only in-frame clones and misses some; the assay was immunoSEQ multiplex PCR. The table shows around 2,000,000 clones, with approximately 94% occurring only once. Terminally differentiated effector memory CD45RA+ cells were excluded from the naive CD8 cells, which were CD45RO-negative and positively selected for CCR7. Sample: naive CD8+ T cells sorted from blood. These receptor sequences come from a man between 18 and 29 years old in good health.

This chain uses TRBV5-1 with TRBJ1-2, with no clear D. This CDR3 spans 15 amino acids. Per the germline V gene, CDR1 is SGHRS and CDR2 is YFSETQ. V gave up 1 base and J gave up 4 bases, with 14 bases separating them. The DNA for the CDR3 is TGCGCCAGCAGCTTGTCGTCGGCGTCGGCCTATGGCTACACCTTC. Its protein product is CASSLSSASAYGYTF. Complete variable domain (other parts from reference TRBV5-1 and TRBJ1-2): KAGVTQTPRYLIKTRGQQVTLSCSPISGHRSVSWYQQTPGQGLQFLFEYFSETQRNKGNFPGRFSGRQFSNSRSEMNVSTLELGDSALYLCASSLSSASAYGYTFGSGTRLTVV.

Here the CDR3 DNA reads TGTGCCAGCAGCCTAGCGGGAGAGACCTACGAGCAGTACTTC. Translation gives CASSLAGETYEQYF. The chain employs TRBV5-4 and TRBJ2-7; 10 bases align to TRBD2. CDR1 and CDR2 (germline): SGHNT, YYREEE (reference sequence). The V and J ends lost 4 bases and 2 bases, in that order; junction bases with no gene match: 3. There are 14 residues in the CDR3.

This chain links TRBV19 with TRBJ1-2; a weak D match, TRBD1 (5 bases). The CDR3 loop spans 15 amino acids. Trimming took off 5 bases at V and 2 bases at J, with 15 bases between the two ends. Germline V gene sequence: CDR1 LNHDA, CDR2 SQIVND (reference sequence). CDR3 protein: CASSQGSDLNYGYTF. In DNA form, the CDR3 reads TGTGCCAGTAGTCAGGGTTCGGACTTAAACTATGGCTACACCTTC.

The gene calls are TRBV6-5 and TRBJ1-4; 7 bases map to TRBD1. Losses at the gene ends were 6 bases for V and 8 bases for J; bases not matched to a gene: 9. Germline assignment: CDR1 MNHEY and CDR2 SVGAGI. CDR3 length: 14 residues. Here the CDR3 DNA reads TGTGCCAGCAGCTCCAGCGACAGGGAGGAAAAACTGTTTTTT. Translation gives CASSSSDREEKLFF.

In DNA, the CDR3 is TGTGCCAGTAGTATAGACAACTTTAATTCACCCCTCCACTTT. This gives the protein CASSIDNFNSPLHF. V gene TRBV19 combines with J gene TRBJ1-6, with unresolved D. The CDR3 extends over 14 amino acids. V shed 0 bases and J shed 6 bases, with 6 bases lying between them. The V gene's germline CDR1 is LNHDA and CDR2 SQIVND (reference sequence).

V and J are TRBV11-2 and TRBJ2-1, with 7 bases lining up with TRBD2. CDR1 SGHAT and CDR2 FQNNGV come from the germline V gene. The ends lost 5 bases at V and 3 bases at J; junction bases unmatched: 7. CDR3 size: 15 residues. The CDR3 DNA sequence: TGTGCCAGCAGCCGACGTGCTAGCGGCTACAATGAGCAGTTCTTC. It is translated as CASSRRASGYNEQFF. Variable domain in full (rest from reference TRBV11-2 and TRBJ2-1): EAGVAQSPRYKIIEKRQSVAFWCNPISGHATLYWYQQILGQGPKLLIQFQNNGVVDDSQLPKDRFSAERLKGVDSTLKIQPAKLEDSAVYLCASSRRASGYNEQFFGPGTRLTVL.

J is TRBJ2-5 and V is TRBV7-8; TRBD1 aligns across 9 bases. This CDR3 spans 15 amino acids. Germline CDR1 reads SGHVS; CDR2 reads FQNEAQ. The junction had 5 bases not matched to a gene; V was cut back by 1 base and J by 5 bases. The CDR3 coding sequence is TGTGCCAGCAGCTTAGGACAGGGGGGAATTGAGACCCAGTACTTC. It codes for CASSLGQGGIETQYF.

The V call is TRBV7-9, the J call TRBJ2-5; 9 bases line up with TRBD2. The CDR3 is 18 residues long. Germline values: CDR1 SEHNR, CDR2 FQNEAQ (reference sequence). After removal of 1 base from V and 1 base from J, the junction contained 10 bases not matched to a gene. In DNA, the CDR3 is TGTGCCAGCAGCTTAGGTCTGTCTTTGACTAGCGGCCAAGAGACCCAGTACTTC. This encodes CASSLGLSLTSGQETQYF. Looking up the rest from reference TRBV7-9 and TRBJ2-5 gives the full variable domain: DTGVSQNPRHKITKRGQNVTFRCDPISEHNRLYWYRQTLGQGPEFLTYFQNEAQLEKSRLLSDRFSAERPKGSFSTLEIQRTEQGDSAMYLCASSLGLSLTSGQETQYFGPGTRLLVL.

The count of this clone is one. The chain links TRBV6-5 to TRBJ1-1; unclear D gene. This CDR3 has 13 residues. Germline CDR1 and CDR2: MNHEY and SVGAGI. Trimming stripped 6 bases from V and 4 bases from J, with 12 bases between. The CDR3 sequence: CASSLGLGTEAFF. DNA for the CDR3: TGTGCCAGCAGCCTAGGGTTGGGCACTGAAGCTTTCTTT.

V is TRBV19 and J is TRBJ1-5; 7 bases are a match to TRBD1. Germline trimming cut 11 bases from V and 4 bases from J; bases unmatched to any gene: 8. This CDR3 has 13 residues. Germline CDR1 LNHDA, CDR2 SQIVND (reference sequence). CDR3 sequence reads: CAGGGQINQPQHF. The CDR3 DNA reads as TGTGCCGGTGGGGGACAGATTAATCAGCCCCAGCATTTT.

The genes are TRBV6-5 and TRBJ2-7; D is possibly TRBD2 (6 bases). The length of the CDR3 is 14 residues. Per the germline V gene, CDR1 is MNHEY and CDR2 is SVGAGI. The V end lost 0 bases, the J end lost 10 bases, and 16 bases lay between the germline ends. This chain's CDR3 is CASSYSINGGTQYF. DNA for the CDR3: TGTGCCAGCAGTTACTCGATAAATGGGGGGACTCAGTACTTC.

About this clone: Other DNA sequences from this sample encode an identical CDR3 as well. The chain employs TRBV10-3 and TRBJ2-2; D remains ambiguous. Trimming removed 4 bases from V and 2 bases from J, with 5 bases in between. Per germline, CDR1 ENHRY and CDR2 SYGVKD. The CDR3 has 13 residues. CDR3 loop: CAISGTNTGELFF. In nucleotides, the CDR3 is TGTGCCATCAGTGGGACCAACACCGGGGAGCTGTTTTTT.

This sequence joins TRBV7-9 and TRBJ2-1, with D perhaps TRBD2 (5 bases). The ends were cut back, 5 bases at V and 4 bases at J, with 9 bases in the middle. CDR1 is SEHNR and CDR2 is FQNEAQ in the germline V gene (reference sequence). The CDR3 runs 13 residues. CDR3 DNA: TGTGCCAGCAGCGACGGGGAATACAATGAGCAGTTCTTC. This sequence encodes CASSDGEYNEQFF.

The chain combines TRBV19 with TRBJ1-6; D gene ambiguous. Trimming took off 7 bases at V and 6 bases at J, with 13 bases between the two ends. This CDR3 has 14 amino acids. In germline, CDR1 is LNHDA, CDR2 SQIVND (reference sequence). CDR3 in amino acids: CASTDLVFNSPLHF. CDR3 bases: TGTGCCAGTACCGATCTGGTCTTTAATTCACCCCTCCACTTT.